Sequencing of this T cell receptor (beta chain) was carried out in a study of blood T cell repertoires in COVID-19. Study-wide context: Material from acute and convalescent COVID-19 was sourced from the United States, Italy and Spain.

In the study's own analysis: Quantification of nucleated cells was approximated via reference gene primer amplification. Using immunoSEQ multiplex PCR, the repertoire was profiled, and TCRdb retains in-frame clones only, with some absent. The V and J calls and the clone size are those of that table, but D and trimming were determined from the DNA. Among approximately 200,000 clones listed, more than 85% were seen once. Germline CDR1 is MNHEY and CDR2 is SVGAGI. V was clipped by 10 bases and J by 5 bases; unmatched bases: 12. The CDR3 is 15 residues long. The clonotype was recovered from a man between 65 and 85 years old with active or convalescent COVID-19. Sequencing was done on a sample of peripheral blood. V and J are TRBV6-5 and TRBJ2-7, with TRBD1 matching 12 bases. This CDR3 is CATHWGTGGDDEQYF. DNA for the CDR3: TGTGCCACCCACTGGGGGACAGGGGGCGACGACGAGCAGTACTTC.